This T cell receptor (beta chain) was documented in a study of cytomegalovirus exposure and HLA in healthy donors. Turning to the study itself: A later analysis reported the same platform for the 95 to 150 validation repertoires and the 650 to 750 first-cohort repertoires. Points from the study as a whole: There were a few CMV-associated chains whose specificity for CMV antigens was confirmed in vitro. The study put under 200 TCR beta chains on its list as cytomegalovirus-associated.

Some clones are missing from TCRdb's copy, which holds only in-frame ones; the method was immunoSEQ multiplex PCR. Of about 74,000 clones listed, 94% are singletons. Details on this clone: Antigen: not known.

This TCR was recovered from a man aged 18 to 30 in good health and CMV-seropositive. Source material: PBMCs.

The CDR3 region is CSVDREGSYNEQFF. The CDR3, as DNA: TGCAGCGTTGATAGGGAGGGCTCCTACAATGAGCAGTTCTTC. The V gene is TRBV29-1, the J gene TRBJ2-1; TRBD2 matches at 7 bases. V was clipped by 3 bases and J by 0 bases; unmatched bases: 2. The CDR3 length is 14 residues. Germline V CDR1 and CDR2: SQVTM, ANQGSEA.